Sequencing of this T cell receptor (beta chain) was carried out in a study of beta chain features in type 1 diabetes. For the study at large: All samples yielded 100 million to 140 million examined sorted cells.

Sorted populations were all over 95% pure. Expressed TCRB transcripts got sequenced, as all isolated RNA was reverse transcribed. Assay used: immunoSEQ multiplex PCR; TCRdb lists only in-frame clones, some missing. This sample has around 400,000 clones, with approximately 16% found just once. The CDR3 has 15 amino acids. Germline CDR1 reads SGDLS; CDR2 reads YYNGEE. The V gene end was trimmed by 0 bases and the J gene end by 6 bases; junction bases not matched to a gene: 8. This clone was picked up a small number of times. The chain combines TRBV9 with TRBJ2-7; TRBD2 agrees at 8 bases. The sample consisted of naive CD4+ T cells from blood. The sequence was obtained from a woman aged 18-29 years in good health. The CDR3 bases are TGTGCCAGCAGCGTAGGGTGGACTAGCTTGAGCGAGCAGTACTTC. It codes for CASSVGWTSLSEQYF.